The following is a T cell receptor (beta chain) sequence with its context. Its specific antigen is unknown. No base quality information exists; no much larger clone differs at one position. The record originates from a study of Ad26.COV2.S vaccination and SARS-CoV-2 variants (dated by TCRdb to the early 2020s). Describing the broader study: Donors in the vaccine arm were drawn from COV1001, a multicentre, randomized, double-blind, placebo-controlled phase I-IIa trial testing Ad26.COV2.S in healthy adults. Trial participants were randomized into five groups of five, in which low-dose or high-dose Ad26.COV2.S was given once or twice, or placebo was given on both occasions. Dosing of Ad26.COV2.S was intramuscular, at either 5x10^10 or 1x10^11 viral particles, delivered as one shot or as two shots spaced 56 days apart. A total of 32 samples were included in the TCR-sequenced set, comprising about 20 Ad26.COV2.S vaccine recipients, 5 placebo recipients and 8 SARS-CoV-2 convalescent individuals. Investigators remained blinded to trial group allocation during experiments and outcome assessment. The specificity and breadth of SARS-CoV-2-reactive T cell receptors after Ad26.COV2.S vaccination were assessed by TCRbeta repertoire sequencing. Overall results and qualifications from the work: Substantial breadth of spike-specific CD8+ and CD4+ T cell responses was reported after vaccination. Vaccine and placebo recipients had similar non-spike TCR breadth, a finding consistent with the vaccine containing only spike. The study lacked the statistical power to compare responses across vaccine doses or regimens. The authors noted that the TCR breadth and depth analyses may have underestimated total T cell responses. Higher spike-specific TCR breadth was observed in Ad26.COV2.S recipients than in placebo recipients (P = 0.0014).

In light of the paper, this sample's treatment or condition label describes: approximately 18 received Ad26.COV2.S at low or high dose, single or two shots; five or six received placebo; per-sample allocation not given. For vaccine and placebo recipients, repertoires were sequenced using samples collected on day 63 after the first injection. Cohort 1b enrolled some 25 adults aged 18-55 years at a single site in Boston, USA, between 29 July and 7 August 2020. Ad26.COV2.S consisted of a replication-incompetent adenovirus type 26 vector by which a prefusion-stabilized SARS-CoV-2 spike protein from the original Wuhan strain was expressed. TCRbeta CDR3 regions were sequenced with the immunoSEQ Assay. After extraction, genomic DNA underwent amplification by bias-controlled multiplex PCR, followed by high-throughput sequencing. Regarding the original processing steps: To quantify the absolute abundance of every unique TCRbeta CDR3 region, sequences were collapsed and filtered. T cell fraction was estimated by normalizing TCRbeta template counts to usable DNA, with usable DNA measured through amplification of reference genes found in all nucleated cells. Repertoire TCRs were annotated as SARS-CoV-2-specific when V gene, CDR3 amino acid sequence and J gene were exactly matched to a known reactive TCR set. MIRA supplied the reference SARS-CoV-2 TCR set, which was filtered for enrichment in COVID-19-positive ImmuneCODE repertoires so that public or cross-reactive TCRs were removed. Based on the MIRA antigens, annotated TCRs were further analysed at the level of specific ORF or position within ORF. Breadth was defined as annotated unique rearrangements over total unique productive rearrangements; depth was the summed frequency of those rearrangements. Group comparisons of TCR breadth used two-sided Wilcoxon rank-sum tests. TCRdb mirrors the immuneACCESS table, restricted to in-frame sequences. Some clones are absent from its copies; in checked studies, under half trace to an unresolved V gene, and the reason for the others is unknown. For V, J and clone size, that table is used; D and trimming come from the DNA. Across this sample there are about 350,000 clones, with about 88% seen only once. Of the sample, 6.4% is held by the ten largest clones.

The CDR3, cysteine through phenylalanine, is 13 amino acids long. Only the CDR3 portion is preserved as DNA: 39 bases, with reading frame beginning at the first base. The germline ends are 4 bases apart after V is trimmed by 0 bases and J by 7 bases. Per the germline V gene, KGHSY is the CDR1 and FQNENV is the CDR2. The material was peripheral blood, obtained in a trial of Ad26.COV2.S vaccine versus placebo. The TCR was taken from a person between 18 and 59 years old who received the Ad26.COV2.S COVID-19 vaccine or a placebo. The chain links TRBV16 with TRBJ1-6, with the D gene too uncertain to name. The DNA reads TGTGCCAGCAGCCAATCTGGGAATTCACCCCTCCACTTT. This gives the protein CASSQSGNSPLHF.